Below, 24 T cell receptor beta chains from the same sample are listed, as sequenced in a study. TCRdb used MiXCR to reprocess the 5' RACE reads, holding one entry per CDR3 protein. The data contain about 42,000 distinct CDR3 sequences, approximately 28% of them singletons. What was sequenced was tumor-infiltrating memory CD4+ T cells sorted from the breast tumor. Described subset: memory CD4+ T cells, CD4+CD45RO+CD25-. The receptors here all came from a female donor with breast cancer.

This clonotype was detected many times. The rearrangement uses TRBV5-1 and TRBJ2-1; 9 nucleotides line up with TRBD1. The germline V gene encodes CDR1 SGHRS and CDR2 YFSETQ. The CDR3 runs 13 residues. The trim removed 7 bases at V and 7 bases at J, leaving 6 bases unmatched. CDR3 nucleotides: TGCGCCAGCGGGGGGACAGGGCGGAATGAGCAGTTCTTC. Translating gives CASGGTGRNEQFF.

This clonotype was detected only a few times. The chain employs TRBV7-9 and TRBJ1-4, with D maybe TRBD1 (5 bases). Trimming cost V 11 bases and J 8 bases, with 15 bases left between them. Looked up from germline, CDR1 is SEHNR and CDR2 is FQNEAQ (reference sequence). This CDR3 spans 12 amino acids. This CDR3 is CAGLGAGEKLFF. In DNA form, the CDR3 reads TGTGCCGGTCTCGGCGCAGGGGAAAAACTGTTTTTT.

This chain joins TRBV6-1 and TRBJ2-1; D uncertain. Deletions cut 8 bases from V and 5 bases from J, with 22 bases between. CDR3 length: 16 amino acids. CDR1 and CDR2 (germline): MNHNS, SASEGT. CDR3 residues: CASGSSLGPLNNEQFF. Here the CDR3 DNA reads TGTGCCAGCGGCTCCTCTCTAGGGCCCCTTAACAATGAGCAGTTCTTC.

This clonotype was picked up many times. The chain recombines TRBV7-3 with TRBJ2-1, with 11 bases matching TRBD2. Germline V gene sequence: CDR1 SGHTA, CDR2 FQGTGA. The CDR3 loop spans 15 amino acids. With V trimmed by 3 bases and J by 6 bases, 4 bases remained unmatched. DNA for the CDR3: TGTGCCAGCAGCTTCATAGCGGGAGGGTTCAATGAGCAGTTCTTC. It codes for CASSFIAGGFNEQFF. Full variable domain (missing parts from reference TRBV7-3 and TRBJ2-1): GAGVSQTPSNKVTEKGKYVELRCDPISGHTALYWYRQSLGQGPEFLIYFQGTGAADDSGLPNDRFFAVRPEGSVSTLKIQRTERGDSAVYLCASSFIAGGFNEQFFGPGTRLTVL.

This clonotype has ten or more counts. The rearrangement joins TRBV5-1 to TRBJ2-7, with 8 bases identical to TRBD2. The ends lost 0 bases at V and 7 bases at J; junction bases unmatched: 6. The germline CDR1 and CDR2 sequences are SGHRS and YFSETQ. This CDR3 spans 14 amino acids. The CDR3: CASSLEAGVGEQYF. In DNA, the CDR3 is TGCGCCAGCAGCTTGGAAGCGGGAGTGGGGGAGCAGTACTTC.

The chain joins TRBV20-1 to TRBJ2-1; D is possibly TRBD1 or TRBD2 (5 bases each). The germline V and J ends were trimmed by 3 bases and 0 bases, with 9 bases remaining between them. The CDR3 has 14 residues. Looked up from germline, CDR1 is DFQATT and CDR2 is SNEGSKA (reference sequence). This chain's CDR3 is CSARGTPSYNEQFF. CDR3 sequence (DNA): TGCAGTGCTAGGGGGACCCCCTCCTACAATGAGCAGTTCTTC.

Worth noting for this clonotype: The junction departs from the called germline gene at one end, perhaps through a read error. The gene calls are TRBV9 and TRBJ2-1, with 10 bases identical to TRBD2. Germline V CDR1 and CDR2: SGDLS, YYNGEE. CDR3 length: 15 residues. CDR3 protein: CAGSFGLAAHNEQFF. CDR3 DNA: TGTGCCGGCAGCTTCGGACTAGCGGCCCACAATGAGCAGTTCTTC.

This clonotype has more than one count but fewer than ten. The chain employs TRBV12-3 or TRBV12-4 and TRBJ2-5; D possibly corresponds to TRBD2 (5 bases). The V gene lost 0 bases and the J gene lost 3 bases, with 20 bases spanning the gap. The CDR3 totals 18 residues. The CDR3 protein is CASSLALGLHLGKETQYF. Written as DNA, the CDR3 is TGTGCCAGCAGTTTAGCGCTTGGACTCCACCTTGGGAAAGAGACCCAGTACTTC.

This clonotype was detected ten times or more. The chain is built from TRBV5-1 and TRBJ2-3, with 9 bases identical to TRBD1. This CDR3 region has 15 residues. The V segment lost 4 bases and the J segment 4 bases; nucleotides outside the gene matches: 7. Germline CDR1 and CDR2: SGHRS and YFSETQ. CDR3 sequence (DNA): TGCGCCAGCAGCGACACAGGGGGCGATGCAGATACGCAGTATTTT. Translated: CASSDTGGDADTQYF.

The CDR3 region has the DNA TGTGCCAGCAGTCCCAGCGGGGGGGCCGCCGGGGAGCTGTTTTTT. This sequence encodes CASSPSGGAAGELFF. V usage is TRBV7-3 and J usage is TRBJ2-2; 10 bases align to TRBD2. The CDR3 length is 15 residues. Losses at the gene ends were 6 bases for V and 6 bases for J; bases not matched to a gene: 7. CDR1 and CDR2 (germline): SGHTA, FQGTGA.

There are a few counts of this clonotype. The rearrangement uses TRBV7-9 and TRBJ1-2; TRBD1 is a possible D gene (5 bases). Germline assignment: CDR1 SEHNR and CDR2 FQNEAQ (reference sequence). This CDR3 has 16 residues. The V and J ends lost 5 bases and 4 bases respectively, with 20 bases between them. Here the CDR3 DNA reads TGTGCCAGCAGCGGGACGGATGCTTCGCTCCTCTATGGCTACACCTTC. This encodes CASSGTDASLLYGYTF.

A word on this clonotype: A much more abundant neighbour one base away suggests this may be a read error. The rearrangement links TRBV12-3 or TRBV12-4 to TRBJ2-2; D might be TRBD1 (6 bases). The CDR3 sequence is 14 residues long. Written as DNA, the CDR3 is TGTGCCAGCAGGGACAGTCCGAACACCGGGGAGCTGCTTTTT. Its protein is CASRDSPNTGELLF.

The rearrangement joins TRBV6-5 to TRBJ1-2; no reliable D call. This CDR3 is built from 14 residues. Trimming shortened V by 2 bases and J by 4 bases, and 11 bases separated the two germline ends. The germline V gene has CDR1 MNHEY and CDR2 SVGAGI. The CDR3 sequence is CASSYVTHIYGYTF. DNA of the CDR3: TGTGCCAGCAGTTACGTGACGCATATCTATGGCTACACCTTC.

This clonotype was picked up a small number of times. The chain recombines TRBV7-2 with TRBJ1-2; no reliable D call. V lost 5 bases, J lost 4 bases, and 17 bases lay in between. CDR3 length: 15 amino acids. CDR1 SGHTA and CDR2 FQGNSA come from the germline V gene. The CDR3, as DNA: TGTGCCAGCAGCCCCCAAATCCAGACTGTCTATGGCTACACCTTC. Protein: CASSPQIQTVYGYTF.

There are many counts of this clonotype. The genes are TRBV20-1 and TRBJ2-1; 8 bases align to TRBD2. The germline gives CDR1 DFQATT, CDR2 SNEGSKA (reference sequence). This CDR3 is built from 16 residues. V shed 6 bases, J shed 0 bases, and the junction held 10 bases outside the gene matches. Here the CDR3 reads CSATGGLGDSYNEQFF. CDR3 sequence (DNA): TGCAGTGCCACGGGGGGACTAGGGGACTCCTACAATGAGCAGTTCTTC.

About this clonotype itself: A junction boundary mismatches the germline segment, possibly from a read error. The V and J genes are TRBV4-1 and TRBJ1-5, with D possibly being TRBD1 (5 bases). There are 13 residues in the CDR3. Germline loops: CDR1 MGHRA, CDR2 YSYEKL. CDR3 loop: CARSPGVGGPQHF. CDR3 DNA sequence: TGCGCCAGAAGCCCCGGGGTTGGGGGGCCCCAGCATTTT.

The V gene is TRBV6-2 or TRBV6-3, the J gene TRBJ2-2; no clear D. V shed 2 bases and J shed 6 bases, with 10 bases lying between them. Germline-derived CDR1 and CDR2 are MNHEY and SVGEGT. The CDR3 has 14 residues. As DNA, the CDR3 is TGTGCCAGCAGTTACATTGGAATAGCCGGGGAGCTGTTTTTT. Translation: CASSYIGIAGELFF.

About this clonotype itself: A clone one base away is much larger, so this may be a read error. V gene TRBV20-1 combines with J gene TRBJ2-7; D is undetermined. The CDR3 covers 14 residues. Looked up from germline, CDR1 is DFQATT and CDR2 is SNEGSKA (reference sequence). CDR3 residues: CGARDPREIYEQYF. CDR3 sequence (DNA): TGCGGTGCTAGAGATCCTAGAGAAATCTACGAGCAGTACTTC.

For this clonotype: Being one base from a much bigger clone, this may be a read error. DNA for the CDR3: TGCAGTACTAGTAAAGGGGGGAACTCCTACAATGAGCAGTTCTTC. It yields the protein CSTSKGGNSYNEQFF. V is TRBV20-1 and J is TRBJ2-1; D assignment may be TRBD1 or TRBD2 (6 bases each). This CDR3 has 15 residues. Per germline, CDR1 DFQATT and CDR2 SNEGSKA (reference sequence).

CDR3 region: CASREGPYNSPLHF. In DNA form, the CDR3 reads TGTGCCAGCAGAGAGGGGCCCTATAATTCACCCCTCCACTTT. V is TRBV28 and J is TRBJ1-6; a weak D match, TRBD1 (5 bases). The V gene's germline CDR1 is MDHEN and CDR2 SYDVKM. With 6 bases removed from V and 2 bases from J, the gap between germline ends came to 8 bases. This CDR3 region has 14 residues.

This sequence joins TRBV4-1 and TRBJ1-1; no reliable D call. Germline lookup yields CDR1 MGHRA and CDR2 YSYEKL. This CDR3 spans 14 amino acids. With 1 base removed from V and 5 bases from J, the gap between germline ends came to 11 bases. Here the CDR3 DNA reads TGCGCCAGCAGCCAAGGAGGGAGTGGTACTGAAGCTTTCTTT. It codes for CASSQGGSGTEAFF.

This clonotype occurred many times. The CDR3 is CASSQPVGEAFF. For the CDR3, the DNA is TGCGCCAGCAGCCAACCCGTGGGTGAAGCTTTCTTT. The chain uses TRBV4-1 and TRBJ1-1; D uncertain. V lost 2 bases to trimming and J lost 7 bases, with 8 bases between them. The CDR3 contains 12 residues. The germline V gene has CDR1 MGHRA and CDR2 YSYEKL.

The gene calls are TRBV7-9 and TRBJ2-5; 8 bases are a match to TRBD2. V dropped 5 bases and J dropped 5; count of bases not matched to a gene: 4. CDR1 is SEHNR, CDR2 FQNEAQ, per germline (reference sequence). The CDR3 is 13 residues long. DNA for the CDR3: TGTGCCAGCAGCCCTAGCGGGCCGGAGACCCAGTACTTC. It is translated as CASSPSGPETQYF.

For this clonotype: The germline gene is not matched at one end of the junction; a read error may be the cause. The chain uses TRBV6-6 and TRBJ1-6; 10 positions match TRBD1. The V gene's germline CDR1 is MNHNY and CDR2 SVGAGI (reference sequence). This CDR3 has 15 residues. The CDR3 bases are TGTGCCGGCAGTCTCAGACAGGGGGCTTATTCACCCCTCCACTTT. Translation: CAGSLRQGAYSPLHF.